Each of the 20 T cell receptor beta chains below was sequenced from the same sample in a study of human T cells and chemical hapten exposure. Total RNA was isolated from whole blood that had not been fractionated. TCRdb reprocessed the 5' RACE reads with MiXCR, giving one entry per CDR3 protein. The repertoire holds 130,000 or so distinct CDR3 sequences, with 4.1% as singletons. These TCRs come from a female donor in good health.

This clonotype was detected many times. This rearrangement joins TRBV27 to TRBJ1-1; D unclear. CDR3 length: 13 residues. Germline-derived CDR1 and CDR2 are MNHEY and SMNVEV (reference sequence). V lost 6 bases to trimming and J lost 2 bases, with 10 bases between them. The chain's CDR3 is CASRQDLNTEAFF. CDR3 bases: TGTGCCAGCAGGCAGGACCTAAACACTGAAGCTTTCTTT.

This clonotype has at least ten counts. V and J are TRBV9 and TRBJ1-3; no clear D. V was shortened by 3 bases and J by 0 bases, with 7 bases between the two germline ends. The CDR3 is 14 residues long. Germline V gene data show CDR1 as SGDLS and CDR2 as YYNGEE. The CDR3 DNA reads TGTGCCAGCAGCGGAGGAGGCTCTGGAAACACCATATATTTT. This sequence encodes CASSGGGSGNTIYF. Combining the CDR3 with reference TRBV9 and TRBJ1-3 gives the whole variable domain DSGVTQTPKHLITATGQRVTLRCSPRSGDLSVYWYQQSLDQGLQFLIQYYNGEERAKGNILERFSAQQFPDLHSELNLSSLELGDSALYFCASSGGGSGNTIYFGEGSWLTVV.

This clonotype was recorded at least ten times. J is TRBJ2-1 and V is TRBV2; D not certain. The CDR3 runs to 11 residues. V lost 8 bases, J lost 2 bases, and 4 bases lay in between. Germline V lookup: CDR1 SNHLY, CDR2 FYNNEI. The CDR3, as DNA: TGTGCCAGCGCACCCTACAATGAGCAGTTCTTC. Translating gives CASAPYNEQFF.

The V call is TRBV29-1, the J call TRBJ1-2, with D hard to call. V was pared by 8 bases and J by 8 bases, with 9 bases between. In germline, CDR1 is SQVTM, CDR2 ANQGSEA. The length of the CDR3 is 9 residues. The CDR3 region is CSSVEGYTF. CDR3 nucleotides: TGCAGCAGTGTGGAAGGCTACACCTTC.

This chain connects TRBV7-2 to TRBJ1-2; tentative D call: TRBD1 (6 bases). The ends were cut back, 7 bases at V and 4 bases at J, with 13 bases in the middle. Germline CDR1 reads SGHTA; CDR2 reads FQGNSA. This CDR3 spans 13 amino acids. The CDR3 DNA reads TGTGCCAGCACCAACACGGGGGCCTATGGCTACACCTTC. Translation gives CASTNTGAYGYTF.

This CDR3 reads CASSFSDRGHTEAFF. CDR3 DNA: TGTGCCAGCAGTTTTTCGGACAGGGGGCACACTGAAGCTTTCTTT. J is TRBJ1-1 and V is TRBV12-3 or TRBV12-4; 11 bases match TRBD1. This CDR3 has 15 amino acids. V was pared by 3 bases and J by 3 bases, with 3 bases of the junction left unmatched.

This clonotype was counted at least ten times. The chain employs TRBV11-2 and TRBJ1-1; perhaps TRBD1 as D (5 bases). V lost 5 bases and J lost 12, with 19 bases in between. From germline, CDR1 is SGHAT and CDR2 FQNNGV. This CDR3 has 13 amino acids. CDR3 in amino acids: CASSPWTSECPFF. The CDR3, as DNA: TGTGCCAGCAGCCCCTGGACATCTGAATGTCCTTTCTTT.

This clonotype was observed a single time. A read error may explain this, as a much larger clone is one base away. This chain links TRBV27 with TRBJ2-5, with TRBD1 as a possible D gene (6 bases). The V gene lost 2 bases and the J gene lost 0 bases, with 10 bases spanning the gap. The CDR3 sequence is 15 residues long. Germline CDR1 and CDR2: MNHEY and SMNVEV (reference sequence). The CDR3 here is CASSLRGIHQETQYF. The CDR3 bases are TGTGCCAGCAGTTTAAGGGGGATCCACCAAGAGACCCAGTACTTC.

At least ten counts were recorded for this clonotype. The V gene is TRBV9, the J gene TRBJ2-2; D is undetermined. The germline CDR1 and CDR2 sequences are SGDLS and YYNGEE. The CDR3 covers 14 residues. V lost 4 bases and J 1 base, leaving 8 bases between the germline ends. CDR3 sequence reads: CASSPQMNTGELFF. The CDR3 coding sequence is TGTGCCAGCAGCCCCCAAATGAACACCGGGGAGCTGTTTTTT.

This clonotype was recorded many times. The V call is TRBV18, the J call TRBJ2-5, with D possibly matching TRBD2 (6 bases). The ends were cut back, 3 bases at V and 2 bases at J, with 13 bases in the middle. The CDR3 has 15 amino acids. CDR1 is KGHSH, CDR2 LQKENI, per germline. The CDR3 DNA reads TGTGCCAGCTCACCCGGGAGTCAGGCGCAAGAGACCCAGTACTTC. Translation: CASSPGSQAQETQYF.

In its sample, this clonotype was seen many times. This rearrangement joins TRBV7-8 to TRBJ2-7, with TRBD2 matching 9 bases. The CDR3 runs 14 residues. CDR1 and CDR2 from the germline V gene are SGHVS and FQNEAQ. With 5 bases clipped from V and 2 bases from J, the junction kept 4 bases outside the gene matches. CDR3 residues: CASSRTSATYEQYF. The CDR3 DNA follows: TGTGCCAGCAGCCGGACTAGCGCTACCTACGAGCAGTACTTC.

This clonotype was seen more than once but under ten times. Just one base apart from a much larger clone, this may be a read error. The V gene is TRBV12-3 or TRBV12-4, the J gene TRBJ1-1; D is unclear. Trimming took 6 bases from V and 1 from J, leaving 12 bases between them. The CDR3 has 14 amino acids. The CDR3 is CASSPRRANTEAFF. The CDR3 coding sequence is TGTGCCAGCAGCCCTCGTAGGGCGAACACTGAAGCTTTCTTT.

This clonotype occurred many times. The chain uses TRBV2 and TRBJ1-3; D might be TRBD1 (6 bases). The CDR3 length is 15 residues. V lost 4 bases to trimming and J lost 0 bases, with 10 bases between them. CDR1 is SNHLY, CDR2 FYNNEI, per germline. CDR3 region: CASSGETGSGNTIYF. The CDR3 nucleotides are TGTGCCAGCAGTGGAGAGACAGGCTCTGGAAACACCATATATTTT.

This clonotype occurred many times. CDR3 loop: CASSPMGQGGETQYF. The CDR3 bases are TGTGCCAGCAGCCCCATGGGGCAGGGCGGAGAGACCCAGTACTTC. The chain employs TRBV7-9 and TRBJ2-5, with D perhaps matching TRBD1 (5 bases). Trimming removed 5 bases from V and 4 bases from J, with 17 bases in between. Per germline, CDR1 SEHNR and CDR2 FQNEAQ (reference sequence). The CDR3 is 15 amino acids.

This clonotype appeared many times. The DNA of the CDR3 is TGTGCCAGCAGTTCGCAGGGGGCTGGAAACACCATATATTTT. Its translation: CASSSQGAGNTIYF. This sequence joins TRBV12-3 or TRBV12-4 and TRBJ1-3, with TRBD1 identical over 7 bases. There are 14 residues in the CDR3. The V segment lost 4 bases and the J segment 2 bases; nucleotides outside the gene matches: 2.

In this sample, this clonotype turned up a few times. CDR3 coding DNA: TGTGCCAGCAGCCCTCCCGACAGGGTCCGCAATGGCTACACCTTC. The encoded protein is CASSPPDRVRNGYTF. The chain combines TRBV28 with TRBJ1-2, with TRBD1 matching over 7 bases. The CDR3 loop spans 15 amino acids. From germline, CDR1 is MDHEN and CDR2 SYDVKM. Unmatched junction bases numbered 13, after V lost 6 bases and J lost 6 bases.

V usage is TRBV21-1 and J usage is TRBJ2-5; the tabulated D call, TRBD2, remains unverified against the DNA. TRBV21-1 counts as a pseudogene. The CDR3 loop spans 15 amino acids. CDR3 residues: CASSKRGERGETQYF. The DNA for the CDR3 is TGTGCCAGCAGCAAGCGGGGAGAACGAGGAGAGACCCAGTACTTC.

This clonotype was detected many times. The V gene is TRBV12-3 or TRBV12-4, the J gene TRBJ2-2; D is undetermined. The V gene lost 4 bases and the J gene lost 7 bases, with 16 bases spanning the gap. The CDR3 spans 15 residues. The CDR3: CASSSHYGPGGELFF. CDR3 DNA: TGTGCCAGCAGTTCTCATTACGGGCCCGGCGGGGAGCTGTTTTTT.

The sample holds one count of this clonotype. This may arise from a read error, as a much more abundant clone is one base away. The chain employs TRBV5-1 and TRBJ1-6, with unresolved D. The germline gives CDR1 SGHRS, CDR2 YFSETQ. CDR3 length: 13 residues. V was shortened by 0 bases and J by 11 bases, with 9 bases between the two germline ends. CDR3 sequence reads: CASSLDRSAPLHF. CDR3 bases: TGCGCCAGCAGCTTGGACCGGAGTGCACCCCTCCACTTT.

This clonotype came up many times. The genes are TRBV29-1 and TRBJ1-5; 7 nucleotides agree with TRBD1. Trimming cost V 5 bases and J 0 bases; bases outside gene matches: 4. This CDR3 spans 14 amino acids. CDR1 and CDR2 from the germline V gene are SQVTM and ANQGSEA. The CDR3 is CSVRTGVSNQPQHF. The CDR3 bases are TGCAGCGTTCGGACAGGCGTTAGCAATCAGCCCCAGCATTTT.